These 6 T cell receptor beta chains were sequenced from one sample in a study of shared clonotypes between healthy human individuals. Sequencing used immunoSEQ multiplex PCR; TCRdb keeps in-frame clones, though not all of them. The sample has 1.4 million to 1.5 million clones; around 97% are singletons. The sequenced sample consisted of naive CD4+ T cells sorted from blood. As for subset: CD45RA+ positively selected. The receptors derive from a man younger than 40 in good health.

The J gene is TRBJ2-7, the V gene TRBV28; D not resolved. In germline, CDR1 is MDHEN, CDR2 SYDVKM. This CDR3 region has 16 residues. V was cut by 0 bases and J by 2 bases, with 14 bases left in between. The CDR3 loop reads CASSLWGRLRAYEQYF. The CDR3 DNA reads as TGTGCCAGCAGTTTATGGGGCCGCCTAAGGGCCTACGAGCAGTACTTC.

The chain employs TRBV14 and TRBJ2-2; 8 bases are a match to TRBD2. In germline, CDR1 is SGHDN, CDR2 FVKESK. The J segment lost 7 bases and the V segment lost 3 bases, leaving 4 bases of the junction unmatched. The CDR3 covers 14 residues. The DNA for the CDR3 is TGTGCCAGCAGCCATCCCGGGACTAGCGGGGAGCTGTTTTTT. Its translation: CASSHPGTSGELFF.

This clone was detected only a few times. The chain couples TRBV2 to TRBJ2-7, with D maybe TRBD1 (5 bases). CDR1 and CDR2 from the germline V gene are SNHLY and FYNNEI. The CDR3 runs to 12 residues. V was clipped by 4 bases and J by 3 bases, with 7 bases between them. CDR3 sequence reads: CASSARDYEQYF. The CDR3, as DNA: TGTGCCAGCAGTGCCAGGGACTACGAGCAGTACTTC.

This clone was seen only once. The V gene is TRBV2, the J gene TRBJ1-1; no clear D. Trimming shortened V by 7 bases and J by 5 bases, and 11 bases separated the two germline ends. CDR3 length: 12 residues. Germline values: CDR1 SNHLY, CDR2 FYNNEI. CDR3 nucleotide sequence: TGTGCCAGCACCCGTTGGGGAACTGAAGCTTTCTTT. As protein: CASTRWGTEAFF.

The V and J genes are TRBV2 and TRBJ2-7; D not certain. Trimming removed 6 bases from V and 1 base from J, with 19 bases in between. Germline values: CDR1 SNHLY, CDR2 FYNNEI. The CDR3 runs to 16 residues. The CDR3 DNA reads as TGTGCCAGCAGGCGAGTCCCTCGAGATCCGTCCTACGAGCAGTACTTC. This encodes CASRRVPRDPSYEQYF.

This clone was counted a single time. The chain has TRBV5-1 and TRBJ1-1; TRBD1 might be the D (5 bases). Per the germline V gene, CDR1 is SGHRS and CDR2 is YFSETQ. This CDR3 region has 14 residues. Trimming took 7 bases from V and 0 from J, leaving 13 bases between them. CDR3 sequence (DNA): TGCGCCAGCCACCGGGGGGAGCTGAACACTGAAGCTTTCTTT. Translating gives CASHRGELNTEAFF.